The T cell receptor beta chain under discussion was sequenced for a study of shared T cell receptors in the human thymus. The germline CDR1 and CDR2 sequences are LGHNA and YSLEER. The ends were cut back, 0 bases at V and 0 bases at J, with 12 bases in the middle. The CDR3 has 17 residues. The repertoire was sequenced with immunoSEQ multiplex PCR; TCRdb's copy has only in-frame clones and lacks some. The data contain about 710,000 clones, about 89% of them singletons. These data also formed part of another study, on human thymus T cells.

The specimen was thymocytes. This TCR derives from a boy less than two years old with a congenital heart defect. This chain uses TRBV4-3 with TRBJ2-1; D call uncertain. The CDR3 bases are TGCGCCAGCAGCCAAGAGGTGGGCTTCAGCTCCTACAATGAGCAGTTCTTC. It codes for CASSQEVGFSSYNEQFF.